These 15 T cell receptor beta chains share one sample of origin, sequenced in a study of cytomegalovirus exposure and HLA in healthy donors. The PCR used 60 Vbeta and 13 Jbeta primers. Here immunoSEQ multiplex PCR was the method, and the copy in TCRdb shows in-frame clones only, minus some. The data hold about 150,000 clones, with around 70% observed a single time. Material: PBMCs. Receptor source: a woman between 55 and 75 years old in good health and CMV-seropositive.

The V gene is TRBV5-1, the J gene TRBJ1-1; D perhaps matches TRBD1 (6 bases). Germline lookup yields CDR1 SGHRS and CDR2 YFSETQ. There are 14 residues in the CDR3. V was pared by 4 bases and J by 0 bases, with 10 bases between. For the CDR3, the DNA is TGCGCCAGCAGCACGGACAGTATGAACACTGAAGCTTTCTTT. The encoded protein is CASSTDSMNTEAFF.

The gene calls are TRBV7-3 and TRBJ1-2, with a weak D call TRBD1 (5 bases). The V gene's germline CDR1 is SGHTA and CDR2 FQGTGA. V was clipped by 0 bases and J by 6 bases, with 14 bases between them. This CDR3 spans 15 amino acids. CDR3: CASSLTGREVDGYTF. The CDR3 region has the DNA TGTGCCAGCAGCTTAACTGGCAGGGAGGTCGATGGCTACACCTTC. Full variable domain (remainder filled in from reference TRBV7-3 and TRBJ1-2): GAGVSQTPSNKVTEKGKYVELRCDPISGHTALYWYRQSLGQGPEFLIYFQGTGAADDSGLPNDRFFAVRPEGSVSTLKIQRTERGDSAVYLCASSLTGREVDGYTFGSGTRLTVV.

The chain links TRBV7-8 to TRBJ1-2; no clear D gene. Trimming stripped 5 bases from V and 1 base from J, with 11 bases between. This CDR3 is built from 14 residues. Germline V gene sequence: CDR1 SGHVS, CDR2 FQNEAQ. CDR3 protein: CASSLNSVNYGYTF. The DNA for the CDR3 is TGTGCCAGCAGCCTCAACAGTGTTAACTATGGCTACACCTTC.

J is TRBJ2-7 and V is TRBV18; 9 positions match TRBD1. CDR1 and CDR2 (germline): KGHSH, LQKENI. Trimming at V came to 1 base and at J to 2 bases, leaving 6 bases not matched to a gene. The CDR3 length is 16 residues. The CDR3 here is CASSPLGQGSAYEQYF. CDR3 coding DNA: TGTGCCAGCTCACCACTGGGACAGGGATCAGCCTACGAGCAGTACTTC.

In this sample, this clone turned up a few times. The chain employs TRBV5-1 and TRBJ1-1; TRBD1 matches at 9 bases. V shed 3 bases and J 4 bases; nucleotides not matched to a gene: 7. Germline V lookup: CDR1 SGHRS, CDR2 YFSETQ. The CDR3 spans 15 residues. The CDR3 sequence is CASSSGTGLATEAFF. In nucleotides, the CDR3 is TGCGCCAGCAGCTCCGGGACAGGGCTGGCCACTGAAGCTTTCTTT.

The chain couples TRBV7-9 to TRBJ1-1, with 9 bases that match TRBD1. With 0 bases clipped from V and 5 bases from J, the junction kept 7 bases outside the gene matches. Germline loops: CDR1 SEHNR, CDR2 FQNEAQ (reference sequence). This CDR3 contains 16 residues. The CDR3 sequence: CASSLASTGGGTEAFF. DNA of the CDR3: TGTGCCAGCAGCTTAGCTTCGACAGGGGGAGGGACTGAAGCTTTCTTT.

This clone was counted a few times. This chain links TRBV7-8 with TRBJ2-5, with D maybe TRBD2 (6 bases). V was pared by 5 bases and J by 1 base, with 14 bases between. CDR3 length: 15 amino acids. From germline, CDR1 is SGHVS and CDR2 FQNEAQ. The CDR3 DNA reads TGTGCCAGCAGCCCCCAGACTAGTTTCCAAGAGACCCAGTACTTC. It translates to CASSPQTSFQETQYF.

The chain joins TRBV2 to TRBJ2-3; possible D gene TRBD2, 5 bases. V was shortened by 7 bases and J by 0 bases, with 8 bases between the two germline ends. There are 13 residues in the CDR3. Per the germline V gene, CDR1 is SNHLY and CDR2 is FYNNEI. Here the CDR3 reads CASKGGSTDTQYF. CDR3 DNA: TGTGCCAGCAAGGGCGGGAGCACAGATACGCAGTATTTT.

The rearrangement links TRBV5-1 to TRBJ2-1; D may be TRBD1 (5 bases). Germline assignment: CDR1 SGHRS and CDR2 YFSETQ. V was shortened by 4 bases and J by 10 bases, with 18 bases between the two germline ends. The CDR3 is 14 residues long. CDR3 nucleotide sequence: TGCGCCAGCAGCCCCGGGCTAGGGGTTCGGGAGCAGTTCTTC. It translates to CASSPGLGVREQFF.

CDR3 coding DNA: TGCGCCAGCAGCCGTCGACTAGCGGGGAACAATGAGCAGTTCTTC. Residues: CASSRRLAGNNEQFF. The V and J genes are TRBV5-1 and TRBJ2-1, with 11 bases aligning to TRBD2. CDR1 and CDR2 from the germline V gene are SGHRS and YFSETQ. The CDR3 sequence is 15 residues long. The J segment lost 5 bases and the V segment lost 4 bases, leaving 5 bases of the junction unmatched.

J is TRBJ2-3 and V is TRBV12-5; TRBD2 agrees at 8 bases. This CDR3 spans 14 amino acids. The junction had 5 bases not matched to a gene; V was cut back by 4 bases and J by 5 bases. CDR1 LGHNT and CDR2 FRNRAP come from the germline V gene. The CDR3 DNA reads as TGTGCTAGTGGTTCAGAAAGCGGGAGAGATACGCAGTATTTT. Translating it yields CASGSESGRDTQYF. Variable domain in full (rest from reference TRBV12-5 and TRBJ2-3): DARVTQTPRHKVTEMGQEVTMRCQPILGHNTVFWYRQTMMQGLELLAYFRNRAPLDDSGMPKDRFSAEMPDATLATLKIQPSEPRDSAVYFCASGSESGRDTQYFGPGTRLTVL.

This chain connects TRBV27 to TRBJ2-1, with a tentative D call TRBD2 (6 bases). The CDR3 totals 14 residues. Germline CDR1 and CDR2: MNHEY and SMNVEV (reference sequence). V shed 2 bases and J shed 8 bases, with 13 bases lying between them. As DNA, the CDR3 is TGTGCCAGCAGTTTACCCCCGGGGACTCATGAGCAGTTCTTC. Translating it yields CASSLPPGTHEQFF.

The chain has TRBV18 and TRBJ2-7, with TRBD1 matching over 9 bases. Germline assignment: CDR1 KGHSH and CDR2 LQKENI. The CDR3 is 17 amino acids. Trimming cost V 6 bases and J 4 bases; bases outside gene matches: 16. Here the CDR3 reads CASSGGTGKTPVYEQYF. The CDR3 DNA reads TGTGCCAGCTCGGGAGGGACAGGGAAAACCCCTGTTTACGAGCAGTACTTC. The full variable domain, in which reference TRBV18 and TRBJ2-7 provide the parts outside the CDR3, is NAGVMQNPRHLVRRRGQEARLRCSPMKGHSHVYWYRQLPEEGLKFMVYLQKENIIDESGMPKERFSAEFPKEGPSILRIQQVVRGDSAAYFCASSGGTGKTPVYEQYFGPGTRLTVT.

This chain connects TRBV9 to TRBJ2-1, with 8 positions matching TRBD2. After removal of 1 base from V and 7 bases from J, the junction contained 7 bases not matched to a gene. The CDR3 runs to 15 residues. CDR1 is SGDLS and CDR2 is YYNGEE in the germline V gene. The CDR3 DNA reads as TGTGCCAGCAGCGTAAACAGCGGGAGAAGTAATGAGCAGTTCTTC. This encodes CASSVNSGRSNEQFF.

The rearrangement uses TRBV28 and TRBJ2-5; a possible D gene is TRBD2 (6 bases). Germline assignment: CDR1 MDHEN and CDR2 SYDVKM. V shed 4 bases and J shed 5 bases, with 17 bases lying between them. This CDR3 is 15 amino acids long. In DNA form, the CDR3 reads TGTGCCAGCAGTTCCTCGGGGACGGGGGATGAGACCCAGTACTTC. It yields the protein CASSSSGTGDETQYF.